The entry that follows covers one T cell receptor (beta chain) sequence. Its binding antigen is unknown. No base quality values were provided; no much bigger clone lies one nucleotide off. Via the germline V gene (reference sequence), CDR1 is SEHNR and CDR2 FQNEAQ. Spanning cysteine to phenylalanine, the CDR3 consists of 14 amino acids. Only the CDR3 portion is preserved as DNA: 42 bases, with reading frame beginning at the first base. Relative to germline, V is 7 bases shorter and J is 5 bases shorter, with 17 bases between their ends. Ophthalmopathy patients had moderately to severely active disease, with a Clinical Activity Score of 3 or more, a NOSPECS grade of 4 or more, and a disease duration of less than 3 months. Patients with uncontrolled infections, other autoimmune diseases, pregnancy or lactation were excluded. Diagnoses relied on clinical symptoms, serum thyroxine and TRAb, thyroid ultrasound and orbital computed tomography. Ficoll-Paque density gradient centrifugation was used to isolate PBMCs from around 9.1 ml of fresh peripheral blood. Total RNA was extracted with Trizol reagent, and quality was checked on an Agilent 2100 Bioanalyzer.

The sample is drawn from a study of T cells in Graves' hyperthyroidism and ophthalmopathy (dated by TCRdb to between 2019 and 2020). Looking at the study overall: Peripheral blood samples were taken at initial diagnosis, before any treatment was given. After sampling, hyperthyroidism patients received methimazole starting at 30 mg daily, and ophthalmopathy patients received high-dose intravenous methylprednisolone. The roughly 99 discovery patients were divided at random into training and test sets in a 7:3 ratio. In several Graves' hyperthyroidism patients, the study also compared T-cell repertoires from thyroid tissue with T-cell repertoires from blood. A discovery cohort of approximately 100 patients, 43 with Graves' ophthalmopathy and 55 to 65 with stable Graves' hyperthyroidism, was used to find distinguishing TCR V-J signatures. Prospective prediction of ophthalmopathy was tested in an independent validation cohort consisting of fewer than 20 hyperthyroidism patients and 17 patients who later progressed to ophthalmopathy. The paper reports TCR Vbeta CDR3 sequencing of over 130 peripheral blood samples: approximately 41 ophthalmopathy, about 75 hyperthyroidism and around 17 progressor patients.

The TCR beta CDR3 regions were amplified from the RNA transcripts. The first round of RT-PCR for the TCR CDR3 was performed with the HTBI primer set and the Qiagen OneStep RT-PCR kit. Libraries were constructed in a second round of multiplex PCR, after which size selection and purification were performed. Sequencing of the libraries was done on an Illumina HiSeq2000 using paired-end 100 bp reads. As for how the authors treated the data: SOAPnuke was used to process the raw data, with reads discarded if the reads contained adapters or uncalled bases, had a mean Phred below 15, or lacked an exact constant-primer or identifier match. High-quality paired reads were merged using COPE v1.2.5, and each unique nucleotide sequence was defined as a clonotype. Clonotypes were aligned to IMGT TRBV, TRBD and TRBJ reference segments using MiTCR v1.1. Only V-J combinations with frequency above 0.0001, covering about 99% of repertoires, were analysed. The TCS score was defined as the ratio of F50 (clonal expansion) to E x V (chaos), calculated using BLOSUM62-based TCRdist between CDR3 peptides within each V-J. Welch's t-statistics and random forest reduced roughly 530 V-J features to roughly 13, which were used in a naive Bayes classifier (R e1071). TCRdb redid the processing of the public reads, applying fastp at Q25 and MiXCR, and retained in-frame beta chains. Every distinct CDR3 protein forms one entry, paired with its most common genes and DNA. The V and J calls and clone size are TCRdb's, not the authors'. The sample data list fewer than 500,000 distinct CDR3 sequences, and about 15% of these were observed just once. The ten largest account for less than 15% of the sample.

Study-level results and caveats: A 13 V-J signature model separated ophthalmopathy from stable hyperthyroidism, with about 88% sensitivity and 81.08% specificity in cross-validation and 80%/75% in testing. Sample size was not statistically predetermined, and investigators were not blinded to group allocation. Most expanded thyroid clonotypes (frequency above 0.001) were also found in blood, which suggests that blood repertoires may mirror thyroid immune responses. In validation, the model predicted progression to ophthalmopathy with over 60% sensitivity and 72.22% specificity, a median of around 6.6 months before onset.

The V gene is TRBV7-9 and the J gene is TRBJ1-2; a tentative D call is TRBD1 (5 bases match). The sequenced sample was blood. This clonotype was obtained from a man in his late teens or twenties with Graves' ophthalmopathy. The DNA sequence is given as TGTGCCAGCACCCCGGGGCTTTTCGAGTATGGCTACACCTTC. This sequence encodes CASTPGLFEYGYTF.